Reported below is one TCR beta chain. Its antigen is still unknown. At one end, the junction sequence differs from germline, possibly due to a read error. The sample is drawn from a study of cytomegalovirus exposure and HLA in healthy donors. The CDR3 runs 17 residues. Germline values: CDR1 SGDLS, CDR2 YYNGEE. The primer mix had 60 Vbeta and 13 Jbeta primers. Here immunoSEQ multiplex PCR was the method, and the copy in TCRdb shows in-frame clones only, minus some. The sample has 130,000 or so clones; approximately 80% are singletons. Study results and limitations: Rare TCR sequences dominated, though some public TCRs recurred in many donors. Common viral pathogens were later found to be apparently linked to several of the most significant clusters. The authors enumerated 180 or so TCR beta chains as linked to cytomegalovirus.

Nominally healthy donors provided the samples, though records likely missed some immune exposures. V is TRBV9 and J is TRBJ2-1, with TRBD2 identical over 10 bases. This receptor was identified in a woman aged 18-30 years in good health and CMV-seropositive. Material: PBMCs. This chain's CDR3 is CASSVAAGGSSYNKQFF. Written as DNA, the CDR3 is TGTGCCAGCAGCGTAGCAGCGGGGGGGAGCTCCTACAATAAGCAGTTCTTC.